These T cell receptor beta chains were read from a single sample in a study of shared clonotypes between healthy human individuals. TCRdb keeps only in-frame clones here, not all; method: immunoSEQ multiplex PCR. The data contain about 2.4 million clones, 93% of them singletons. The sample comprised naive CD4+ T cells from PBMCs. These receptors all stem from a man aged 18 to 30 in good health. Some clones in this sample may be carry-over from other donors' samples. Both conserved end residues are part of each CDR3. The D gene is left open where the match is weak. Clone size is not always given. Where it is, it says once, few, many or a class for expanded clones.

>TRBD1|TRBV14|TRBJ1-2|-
TGTGCCAGCAGCCCCCTGACAGGGGTGAATGGCTACACCTTC
CASSPLTGVNGYTF
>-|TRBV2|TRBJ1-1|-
TGTGCCAGCAGAAACAGGGAAAACACTGAAGCTTTCTTT
CASRNRENTEAFF
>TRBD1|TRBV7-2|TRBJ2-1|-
TGTGCCAGCAGCTTACAGGGGGCGTCCTACAATGAGCAGTTCTTC
CASSLQGASYNEQFF
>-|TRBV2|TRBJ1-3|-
TGTGCCAGCAATCCACAGGGACCCGGGGACACCATATATTTT
CASNPQGPGDTIYF
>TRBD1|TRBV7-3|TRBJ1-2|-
TGTGCCAGCAGCATACGACAGGGACCTGGCTATGGCTACACCTTC
CASSIRQGPGYGYTF
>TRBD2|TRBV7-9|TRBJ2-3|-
TGTGCCAGCAGCTTAACCCCGTCCTGGGGGGGAGATACGCAGTATTTT
CASSLTPSWGGDTQYF
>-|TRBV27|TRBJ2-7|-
TGTGCCAGCAGTTTGGGGCAGGGGCTTACCTACGAGCAGTACTTC
CASSLGQGLTYEQYF
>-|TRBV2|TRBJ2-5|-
TGTGCCAGCAGCGATTCTTCGGGCGGGGAGACCCAGTACTTC
CASSDSSGGETQYF
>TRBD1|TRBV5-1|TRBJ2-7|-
TGCGCCAGCAGCACTAACAGGGACAGCTACGAGCAGTACTTC
CASSTNRDSYEQYF
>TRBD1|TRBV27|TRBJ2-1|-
TGTGCCAGAGTGACAGGGCTCTCCTACAATGAGCAGTTCTTC
CARVTGLSYNEQFF
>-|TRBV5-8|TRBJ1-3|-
TGTGCCAGCAGCCAAACAGACAGCCGAAACACCATATATTTT
CASSQTDSRNTIYF
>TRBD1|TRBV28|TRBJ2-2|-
TGTGCCAGCAGTACAGGGGGCGATACCGGGGAGCTGTTTTTT
CASSTGGDTGELFF
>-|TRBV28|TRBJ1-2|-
TGTGCCAGCAGTTTTATTAGCCCGACAGACAACTATGGCTACACCTTC
CASSFISPTDNYGYTF
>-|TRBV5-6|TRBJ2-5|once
TGTGCCAGCAGCCGGGTCGGTGGGCGAGAGACCCAGTACTTC
CASSRVGGRETQYF
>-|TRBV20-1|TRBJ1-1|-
TGCAGTGCTCTGGGGGTTGAAGCTTTCTTT
CSALGVEAFF
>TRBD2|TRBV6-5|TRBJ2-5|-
TGTGCCAGCAGTCCCACCCTAGCGGGAGTCCGGACCCAGTACTTC
CASSPTLAGVRTQYF
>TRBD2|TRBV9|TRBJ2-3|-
TGTGCCAGCAGCGCGGGGGGGACAGATACGCAGTATTTT
CASSAGGTDTQYF
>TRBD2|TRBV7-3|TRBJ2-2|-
TGTGCCAGCAGCGCCCAGATGGGACTAAACACCGGGGAGCTGTTTTTT
CASSAQMGLNTGELFF
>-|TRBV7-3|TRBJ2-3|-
TGTGCCAGCAGCCGGGGCCTTCCCGCAGATACGCAGTATTTT
CASSRGLPADTQYF
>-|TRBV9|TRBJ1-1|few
TGTGCCAGCAGCGCGGGACGGTGGAACACTGAAGCTTTCTTT
CASSAGRWNTEAFF
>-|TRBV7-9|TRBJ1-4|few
TGTGCCAGCAGCCCCTCGGGACTGTTTTTT
CASSPSGLFF
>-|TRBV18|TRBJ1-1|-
TGTGCCAGCTCACCACCGCGACCCAAAACACCAAACTCTGCTGAAGCTTTCTTT
CASSPPRPKTPNSAEAFF